Presented here are 29 T cell receptor beta chains from one specimen sequenced in a study of T cells in Graves' hyperthyroidism and ophthalmopathy. Using RNA transcripts as the source, TCR beta CDR3 regions were amplified. An initial round of RT-PCR targeting the TCR CDR3 relied on the HTBI primer set. MiXCR, applied by TCRdb to the multiplex PCR reads, yields one record per CDR3 protein. The sample consists of a few hundred thousand distinct CDR3 sequences, more than 15% of them appearing once. The sample comprised blood. The receptors were sampled from a middle-aged woman with Graves' ophthalmopathy.

Concerning this clonotype: Since a much larger clone is just one base distant, this may be a read error. The rearrangement joins TRBV3-1 to TRBJ1-1; maybe TRBD1 (5 bases). The V end was cut by 1 base, the J end by 1 base, with 10 bases between. In germline, CDR1 is LGHDT, CDR2 YNNKEL (reference sequence). The CDR3 totals 15 residues. CDR3 region: CASSQGFGGNTEAFF. For the CDR3, the DNA is TGTGCCAGCAGCCAAGGTTTTGGGGGGAACACTGAAGCTTTCTTT.

This chain links TRBV6-1 with TRBJ2-4, with D tentatively TRBD1 or TRBD2 (6 bases each). CDR3 length: 16 residues. The germline V gene encodes CDR1 MNHNS and CDR2 SASEGT. Trimming pared 6 bases from V and 8 bases from J, leaving 23 bases between. The CDR3, as DNA: TGTGCCAGCAGCCCCGAACACGGACGGGGGCAGTACATTCAGTACTTC. Its translation is CASSPEHGRGQYIQYF.

This clonotype was observed at least ten times. The chain has TRBV6-5 and TRBJ2-7, with 8 bases fitting TRBD2. The trim removed 0 bases at V and 3 bases at J, leaving 4 bases unmatched. CDR1 is MNHEY, CDR2 SVGAGI, per germline. The CDR3 spans 15 residues. CDR3 sequence (DNA): TGTGCCAGCAGTTACTCGGGCGGGAGGTACTACGAGCAGTACTTC. This sequence encodes CASSYSGGRYYEQYF.

This clonotype appeared many times. V usage is TRBV5-1 and J usage is TRBJ1-1; D gene unclear. The germline V gene has CDR1 SGHRS and CDR2 YFSETQ. With 0 bases removed from V and 2 bases from J, the gap between germline ends came to 17 bases. This CDR3 is 17 amino acids long. CDR3 in DNA: TGCGCCAGCAGCTTGGTTACAGTCGGAGGGCCCAACACTGAAGCTTTCTTT. It yields the protein CASSLVTVGGPNTEAFF.

This clonotype was counted ten times or more. This sequence joins TRBV12-3 or TRBV12-4 and TRBJ2-1; perhaps TRBD1 as D (6 bases). V was shortened by 6 bases and J by 2 bases, with 14 bases between the two germline ends. The CDR3 length is 15 residues. The CDR3 sequence is CASSPGQSTYNEQFF. DNA of the CDR3: TGTGCCAGCAGCCCTGGACAGTCTACCTACAATGAGCAGTTCTTC.

V is TRBV5-1 and J is TRBJ2-5, with a possible D match to TRBD2 (6 bases). Per the germline V gene, CDR1 is SGHRS and CDR2 is YFSETQ. Trimming stripped 0 bases from V and 5 bases from J, with 14 bases between. The CDR3 loop spans 15 amino acids. The CDR3 protein is CASSLAVGAGETQYF. In DNA, the CDR3 is TGCGCCAGCAGCTTGGCCGTAGGGGCGGGGGAGACCCAGTACTTC.

This clonotype was seen ten or more times. The chain couples TRBV7-9 to TRBJ2-7; 8 bases match TRBD1. The V segment lost 4 bases and the J segment 1 base; nucleotides outside the gene matches: 3. This CDR3 contains 14 residues. Germline V lookup: CDR1 SEHNR, CDR2 FQNEAQ (reference sequence). The chain's CDR3 is CASSSDRASYEQYF. The DNA for the CDR3 is TGTGCCAGCAGCTCGGACAGGGCATCCTACGAGCAGTACTTC. The variable domain in full, completed from reference TRBV7-9 and TRBJ2-7, reads DTGVSQNPRHKITKRGQNVTFRCDPISEHNRLYWYRQTLGQGPEFLTYFQNEAQLEKSRLLSDRFSAERPKGSFSTLEIQRTEQGDSAMYLCASSSDRASYEQYFGPGTRLTVT.

This sequence joins TRBV9 and TRBJ2-1; maybe TRBD2 (5 bases). The V end was cut by 0 bases, the J end by 8 bases, with 15 bases between. The CDR3 extends over 15 amino acids. Germline V gene data show CDR1 as SGDLS and CDR2 as YYNGEE. CDR3 protein: CASSVEVRGFHEQFF. The CDR3 coding sequence is TGTGCCAGCAGCGTAGAGGTCCGGGGATTCCATGAGCAGTTCTTC. The whole variable domain, remainder taken from reference TRBV9 and TRBJ2-1, is DSGVTQTPKHLITATGQRVTLRCSPRSGDLSVYWYQQSLDQGLQFLIQYYNGEERAKGNILERFSAQQFPDLHSELNLSSLELGDSALYFCASSVEVRGFHEQFFGPGTRLTVL.

The chain combines TRBV28 with TRBJ2-7; 10 bases are a match to TRBD1. The CDR3 is 15 amino acids. Germline CDR1 is MDHEN and CDR2 is SYDVKM. V shed 2 bases, J shed 9 bases, and the junction held 10 bases outside the gene matches. CDR3 loop: CASSLPGTGERRQYF. CDR3 in DNA: TGTGCCAGCAGTTTACCCGGGACAGGGGAGCGCCGGCAGTACTTC.

At least ten counts were recorded for this clonotype. This chain uses TRBV30 with TRBJ1-4; a weak D match, TRBD1 (5 bases). Germline CDR1 is GTSNPN and CDR2 is SVGIG (reference sequence). V gave up 4 bases and J gave up 0 bases, with 6 bases separating them. The CDR3 length is 13 residues. In nucleotides, the CDR3 is TGTGCCTGGACGGGGGCAACTAATGAAAAACTGTTTTTT. This codes for CAWTGATNEKLFF.

At least ten counts were recorded for this clonotype. The V gene is TRBV6-1, the J gene TRBJ2-7; 7 positions agree with TRBD2. Germline trimming cut 7 bases from V and 2 bases from J; bases unmatched to any gene: 11. This CDR3 is 15 amino acids long. Per germline, CDR1 MNHNS and CDR2 SASEGT. CDR3 sequence (DNA): TGTGCCAGCATCTTGAGCGGGGTCTACACCTACGAGCAGTACTTC. Translating it yields CASILSGVYTYEQYF.

This clonotype was picked up a small number of times. V usage is TRBV15 and J usage is TRBJ1-6; perhaps TRBD1 as D (5 bases). The V end was cut by 0 bases, the J end by 10 bases, with 10 bases between. The CDR3 covers 14 residues. CDR1 LNHNV and CDR2 YYDKDF come from the germline V gene (reference sequence). For the CDR3, the DNA is TGTGCCACCAGCAGAGATTACGGGGGATCACCCCTCCACTTT. Amino acid sequence: CATSRDYGGSPLHF.

This clonotype has only a few counts. The gene calls are TRBV11-2 and TRBJ1-3; D gene unclear. The CDR3 is 14 amino acids. V was clipped by 0 bases and J by 7 bases, with 10 bases between them. Germline CDR1 reads SGHAT; CDR2 reads FQNNGV. Here the CDR3 reads CASSLDPGINTIYF. DNA of the CDR3: TGTGCCAGCAGCTTAGATCCAGGTATCAACACCATATATTTT.

The gene calls are TRBV19 and TRBJ1-1, with a tentative D call TRBD1 (5 bases). The germline CDR1 and CDR2 sequences are LNHDA and SQIVND (reference sequence). Trimming stripped 7 bases from V and 1 base from J, with 16 bases between. The CDR3 has 15 amino acids. The CDR3: CASTTEGTGNTEAFF. The CDR3 DNA reads as TGTGCCAGTACCACCGAGGGGACGGGGAACACTGAAGCTTTCTTT.

This clonotype was seen many times. The rearrangement uses TRBV5-1 and TRBJ2-1, with TRBD1 identical over 11 bases. Trimming removed 0 bases from V and 7 bases from J; junction bases left unmatched: 6. This CDR3 comprises 16 residues. Germline V lookup: CDR1 SGHRS, CDR2 YFSETQ. CDR3 nucleotide sequence: TGCGCCAGCAGCTTGGTTCCGGGACAGGGGGATAATGAGCAGTTCTTC. Its translation is CASSLVPGQGDNEQFF.

This clonotype was detected only a few times. The rearrangement uses TRBV10-1 and TRBJ2-5, with 10 bases that match TRBD2. This CDR3 contains 14 residues. Germline CDR1 reads WNHNN; CDR2 reads SYGVQD (reference sequence). The junction had 5 bases not matched to a gene; V was cut back by 6 bases and J by 4 bases. The CDR3 DNA sequence: TGCGCCAGCAGCTCCCGGACTAGCGGAGAGACCCAGTACTTC. This sequence encodes CASSSRTSGETQYF.

The chain combines TRBV12-3 or TRBV12-4 with TRBJ2-5; D remains unclear. This CDR3 comprises 13 residues. Trimming stripped 2 bases from V and 0 bases from J, with 4 bases between. The CDR3: CASSLPHQETQYF. The CDR3 DNA sequence: TGTGCCAGCAGTTTACCACACCAAGAGACCCAGTACTTC.

Ten or more counts support this clonotype. The gene calls are TRBV12-3 or TRBV12-4 and TRBJ2-7, with D perhaps TRBD2 (6 bases). Trimming shortened V by 0 bases and J by 5 bases, and 8 bases separated the two germline ends. The CDR3 runs to 13 residues. CDR3 region: CASSLAGRHEQYF. CDR3 nucleotides: TGTGCCAGCAGTTTAGCAGGGAGGCACGAGCAGTACTTC.

This clonotype was counted at least ten times. This rearrangement joins TRBV24-1 to TRBJ1-5, with 7 bases aligning to TRBD1. From germline, CDR1 is KGHDR and CDR2 SFDVKD. The CDR3 contains 14 residues. V lost 3 bases, J lost 3 bases, and 1 base stayed unmatched. This CDR3 reads CATSDQGDNQPQHF. DNA for the CDR3: TGTGCCACCAGTGATCAGGGGGACAATCAGCCCCAGCATTTT.

In this sample, this clonotype turned up many times. The J gene is TRBJ2-7, the V gene TRBV20-1; 7 bases line up with TRBD1. Germline V gene sequence: CDR1 DFQATT, CDR2 SNEGSKA (reference sequence). The CDR3 runs 13 residues. Trimming removed 1 base from V and 4 bases from J; junction bases left unmatched: 4. CDR3 sequence (DNA): TGCAGTGCTAGAGTGAGGGGGCCTTACGAGCAGTACTTC. This sequence encodes CSARVRGPYEQYF.

V and J are TRBV7-9 and TRBJ1-1; weak D call: TRBD1 (5 bases). The CDR3 covers 13 residues. Between the trimmed V and J ends, which lost 6 bases and 8 bases, there was a span of 16 bases. Germline lookup yields CDR1 SEHNR and CDR2 FQNEAQ (reference sequence). The CDR3 reads CASSPGTETEAFF. Here the CDR3 DNA reads TGTGCCAGCAGTCCCGGGACGGAGACCGAAGCTTTCTTT.

The V and J genes are TRBV6-1 and TRBJ2-1; D call uncertain. Looked up from germline, CDR1 is MNHNS and CDR2 is SASEGT. CDR3 length equals 13 residues. Between the trimmed V and J ends, which lost 4 bases and 8 bases, there was a span of 12 bases. The chain's CDR3 is CASSGQVFDEQFF. The DNA for the CDR3 is TGTGCCAGCAGTGGTCAGGTATTCGATGAGCAGTTCTTC.

On this clonotype itself: A much more abundant neighbour one base away suggests this may be a read error. The chain couples TRBV12-3 or TRBV12-4 to TRBJ2-3; D is perhaps TRBD1 (6 bases). This CDR3 has 12 amino acids. The DNA for the CDR3 is TGTGCCAGCAGTTCTGAGGGGGATACGCGGTATTTT. Protein sequence: CASSSEGDTRYF.

Comment on this clonotype: It may be a read error: a sequence one base away is much more abundant. This chain connects TRBV10-3 to TRBJ2-3; 7 positions match TRBD2. Germline CDR1 reads ENHRY; CDR2 reads SYGVKD. Trimming took 2 bases from V and 4 from J; bases not matched to a gene: 3. This CDR3 has 14 residues. CDR3 in amino acids: CAISERTSADTQYF. The CDR3 coding sequence is TGTGCCATCAGTGAGCGTACTAGCGCAGATACGCAGTATTTT.

The table lists this clonotype with a few counts. The chain is built from TRBV20-1 and TRBJ1-6; D uncertain. V lost 5 bases and J 8 bases, leaving 13 bases between the germline ends. This CDR3 spans 13 amino acids. Germline V CDR1 and CDR2: DFQATT, SNEGSKA (reference sequence). The CDR3 loop is CSASHMEDSPLHF. CDR3 DNA: TGCAGTGCTTCTCACATGGAAGATTCACCCCTCCACTTT.

This rearrangement joins TRBV6-1 to TRBJ2-3; 15 bases are shared with TRBD2. This CDR3 region has 16 residues. Germline V gene lookup returns CDR1 MNHNS and CDR2 SASEGT. V was clipped by 7 bases and J by 3 bases; unmatched bases: 5. In nucleotides, the CDR3 is TGTGCCAGCACTACGGGACTAGCGGGAGGAACAGATACGCAGTATTTT. Translating gives CASTTGLAGGTDTQYF.

This clonotype has ten or more counts. The chain employs TRBV6-1 and TRBJ2-7; D gene unclear. Trimming shortened V by 4 bases and J by 0 bases, and 7 bases separated the two germline ends. Germline CDR1 reads MNHNS; CDR2 reads SASEGT. This CDR3 is 13 amino acids long. The CDR3 loop is CASSGQTSYEQYF. CDR3 bases: TGTGCCAGCAGTGGTCAAACCTCCTACGAGCAGTACTTC.

This clonotype was recorded at least ten times. The chain has TRBV7-9 and TRBJ2-3, with D possibly being TRBD2 (5 bases). The CDR3 consists of 16 residues. Germline V gene lookup returns CDR1 SEHNR and CDR2 FQNEAQ (reference sequence). Trimming stripped 0 bases from V and 0 bases from J, with 10 bases between. The DNA for the CDR3 is TGTGCCAGCAGCTTAGCGGAAGGAGGAAGCACAGATACGCAGTATTTT. It translates to CASSLAEGGSTDTQYF.

A note on this clonotype: A junction boundary mismatches the germline segment, possibly from a read error. J is TRBJ2-3 and V is TRBV7-7; D is unclear. The CDR3 extends over 15 amino acids. CDR1 SSHAT and CDR2 FNYEAQ come from the germline V gene (reference sequence). The CDR3 loop is CASSPIAGPTDTQYF. Written as DNA, the CDR3 is TGTGCTAGCAGCCCCATAGCAGGCCCTACAGATACGCAGTATTTT.